The 32 T cell receptor beta chains below were found in one sample sequenced in a study of cytomegalovirus exposure and HLA in healthy donors. PCR amplification relied on 60 Vbeta primers (plus 13 Jbeta primers). Profiled with immunoSEQ multiplex PCR; TCRdb holds only in-frame clones, not every one. The sample includes around 200,000 clones, just over 75% of them seen just once. Specimen: PBMCs. These receptors were obtained from a woman aged 55 to 70 in good health and CMV-seropositive.

The J gene is TRBJ2-1, the V gene TRBV2, with D perhaps matching TRBD2 (5 bases). Germline values: CDR1 SNHLY, CDR2 FYNNEI. Trimming stripped 0 bases from V and 4 bases from J, with 13 bases between. The CDR3 sequence is 16 residues long. CDR3 sequence (DNA): TGTGCCAGCAGTGAAGCGTACAGCGGACCATACAATGAGCAGTTCTTC. It specifies CASSEAYSGPYNEQFF.

The chain uses TRBV30 and TRBJ1-1; no firm D call. V was trimmed by 4 bases and J by 1 base, leaving 4 bases between them. The CDR3 totals 11 residues. Germline loops: CDR1 GTSNPN, CDR2 SVGIG (reference sequence). The CDR3 loop is CAWTTNTEAFF. The DNA for the CDR3 is TGTGCCTGGACTACGAACACTGAAGCTTTCTTT.

The J gene is TRBJ2-3, the V gene TRBV6-5, with no clear D. The germline gives CDR1 MNHEY, CDR2 SVGAGI. This CDR3 is 15 amino acids long. The germline V and J ends were trimmed by 0 bases and 1 base, with 8 bases remaining between them. CDR3 residues: CASSYSTIGTDTQYF. The CDR3 DNA sequence: TGTGCCAGCAGTTACTCCACAATTGGCACAGATACGCAGTATTTT.

J is TRBJ2-1 and V is TRBV5-4; TRBD2 agrees at 12 bases. CDR1 and CDR2 (germline): SGHNT, YYREEE (reference sequence). Unmatched junction bases numbered 8, after V lost 3 bases and J lost 7 bases. This CDR3 contains 16 residues. The CDR3 here is CASSWPSGRARNEQFF. The CDR3 nucleotides are TGTGCCAGCAGCTGGCCTAGCGGGAGGGCCAGGAATGAGCAGTTCTTC.

The rearrangement links TRBV28 to TRBJ1-5, with D unclear. CDR1 MDHEN and CDR2 SYDVKM come from the germline V gene. This CDR3 comprises 14 residues. V shed 1 base and J shed 4 bases, with 8 bases lying between them. The CDR3 coding sequence is TGTGCCAGCAGTTTATTTCCGGGGAATCAGCCCCAGCATTTT. Amino acids: CASSLFPGNQPQHF.

The chain is built from TRBV21-1 and TRBJ2-1; the table's D call TRBD2 went unverified against the DNA. TRBV21-1 is termed a pseudogene. The CDR3 loop spans 19 amino acids. The CDR3 is CASVPRTGETSGDSGEQFF. The CDR3 DNA is TGTGCCAGCGTACCCCGGACGGGAGAGACTAGCGGAGACTCAGGTGAGCAGTTCTTC.

The chain couples TRBV5-1 to TRBJ1-2; 11 bases align to TRBD1. There are 13 residues in the CDR3. The J segment lost 8 bases and the V segment lost 4 bases, leaving 4 bases of the junction unmatched. From germline, CDR1 is SGHRS and CDR2 YFSETQ. CDR3 residues: CASSVDRGLGYTF. CDR3 bases: TGCGCCAGCAGCGTGGACAGGGGGCTGGGCTACACCTTC.

The V gene is TRBV7-9, the J gene TRBJ2-5, with D tentatively TRBD2 (6 bases). The CDR3 is 13 residues long. V was shortened by 5 bases and J by 4 bases, with 11 bases between the two germline ends. In germline, CDR1 is SEHNR, CDR2 FQNEAQ (reference sequence). CDR3 DNA sequence: TGTGCCAGCAGCACTGGGGGGAGAGAGACCCAGTACTTC. It yields the protein CASSTGGRETQYF.

This clone was detected a few times. The V call is TRBV30, the J call TRBJ2-1, with 7 bases matching TRBD1. This CDR3 comprises 14 residues. In germline, CDR1 is GTSNPN, CDR2 SVGIG (reference sequence). V was clipped by 6 bases and J by 3 bases; unmatched bases: 8. The CDR3 loop is CACSGTANYNEQFF. The CDR3 region has the DNA TGTGCCTGCTCCGGGACAGCGAACTACAATGAGCAGTTCTTC.

V is TRBV7-8 and J is TRBJ1-1; 7 nucleotides line up with TRBD1. The length of the CDR3 is 15 residues. Germline CDR1 SGHVS, CDR2 FQNEAQ. The V and J ends lost 7 bases and 5 bases, in that order; junction bases with no gene match: 13. The CDR3 reads CASTSRDRRTTEAFF. The CDR3 region has the DNA TGTGCCAGCACCTCACGGGACAGAAGAACAACTGAAGCTTTCTTT.

The chain uses TRBV5-6 and TRBJ2-5; 7 bases are shared with TRBD2. CDR1 and CDR2 from the germline V gene are SGHDT and YYEEEE. V dropped 6 bases and J dropped 5; count of bases not matched to a gene: 7. There are 13 residues in the CDR3. The CDR3 DNA follows: TGTGCCAGCACAGAAGCGGGATTGGAGACCCAGTACTTC. Translated, it gives CASTEAGLETQYF.

The gene calls are TRBV7-9 and TRBJ2-7; possible D gene TRBD2, 5 bases. The CDR3 extends over 15 amino acids. Trimming took 5 bases from V and 2 from J, leaving 16 bases between them. Germline V lookup: CDR1 SEHNR, CDR2 FQNEAQ (reference sequence). The CDR3 DNA is TGTGCCAGCAGCCCCAGTGGGATGCGGGCCTACGAGCAGTACTTC. It specifies CASSPSGMRAYEQYF.

This chain uses TRBV18 with TRBJ1-1; D is uncertain. The V gene lost 5 bases and the J gene lost 8 bases, with 18 bases spanning the gap. The CDR3 length is 14 residues. The germline gives CDR1 KGHSH, CDR2 LQKENI. As DNA, the CDR3 is TGTGCCAGCTCATCGAGAAACCCTCCCTCCGAAGCTTTCTTT. Amino acids: CASSSRNPPSEAFF.

Note on this clone: Mismatch with germline at one junction end may stem from a read error. V usage is TRBV7-9 and J usage is TRBJ2-3; 7 bases are a match to TRBD2. The CDR3 consists of 15 residues. Germline CDR1 is SEHNR and CDR2 is FQNEAQ (reference sequence). The DNA of the CDR3 is TGTTCCAGCAGCTCCACCGGGACTACCACAGATACGCAGTATTTT. This sequence encodes CSSSSTGTTTDTQYF.

The chain links TRBV5-1 to TRBJ1-1, with TRBD1 as a possible D gene (5 bases). CDR1 is SGHRS, CDR2 YFSETQ, per germline. The CDR3 is made up of 12 amino acids. V gave up 4 bases and J gave up 7 bases, with 11 bases separating them. This CDR3 reads CASSPGEGEAFF. CDR3 DNA sequence: TGCGCCAGCAGCCCGGGGGAAGGTGAAGCTTTCTTT.

The chain carries TRBV15 and TRBJ1-4; TRBD1 is a possible D gene (6 bases). CDR1 and CDR2 (germline): LNHNV, YYDKDF (reference sequence). The CDR3 is made up of 14 amino acids. The germline V and J ends were trimmed by 6 bases and 4 bases, with 12 bases remaining between them. CDR3: CATSFQGNNEKLFF. As DNA, the CDR3 is TGTGCCACCAGTTTTCAGGGGAATAATGAAAAACTGTTTTTT.

This clone was detected a few times. The junction departs from germline at one end; a sequencing error may be responsible. The rearrangement uses TRBV10-3 and TRBJ2-4; TRBD2 matches 12 bases. There are 18 residues in the CDR3. The V gene's germline CDR1 is ENHRY and CDR2 SYGVKD. DNA of the CDR3: TGTGCCATCAGTGAGAGGGCCGGGACTAGCGGGCAAGTAAACAGTCAGTACTTC. Its protein product is CAISERAGTSGQVNSQYF.

CDR3 in amino acids: CASSLGRDNEQYF. CDR3 bases: TGTGCCAGCTCACTGGGCAGGGATAACGAGCAGTACTTC. J is TRBJ2-7 and V is TRBV18; maybe TRBD1 (5 bases). The CDR3 totals 13 residues. V lost 4 bases and J lost 5, with 12 bases in between. Germline V lookup: CDR1 KGHSH, CDR2 LQKENI.

This clone has a single count. V and J are TRBV6-5 and TRBJ2-3, with D unclear. V dropped 6 bases and J dropped 2 bases, with 15 bases sitting between them. The CDR3 sequence is 15 residues long. Germline V CDR1 and CDR2: MNHEY, SVGAGI. CDR3 sequence reads: CASRIMQASTDTQYF. CDR3 in DNA: TGTGCCAGCAGGATAATGCAGGCCTCCACAGATACGCAGTATTTT.

A word on this clone: A junction end diverges from the germline sequence, so it may reflect a read error. This chain joins TRBV5-6 and TRBJ2-1, with TRBD2 as a possible D gene (6 bases). Germline CDR1 reads SGHDT; CDR2 reads YYEEEE. The CDR3 is 15 amino acids. CDR3: CASRLGMRESNEQFF. The CDR3 region has the DNA TGTGCCAGCAGGTTGGGAATGCGGGAATCCAATGAGCAGTTCTTC. Drawing the rest from reference TRBV5-6 and TRBJ2-1, the complete variable domain is DAGVTQSPTHLIKTRGQQVTLRCSPKSGHDTVSWYQQALGQGPQFIFQYYEEEERQRGNFPDRFSGHQFPNYSSELNVNALLLGDSALYLCASRLGMRESNEQFFGPGTRLTVL.

This rearrangement joins TRBV7-8 to TRBJ1-5; D possibly corresponds to TRBD1 (5 bases). Germline assignment: CDR1 SGHVS and CDR2 FQNEAQ. With 2 bases removed from V and 7 bases from J, the gap between germline ends came to 15 bases. The CDR3 is 15 residues long. The CDR3 loop reads CASSLMLGRTQPQHF. The CDR3 DNA sequence: TGTGCCAGCAGCTTAATGCTCGGTCGGACACAGCCCCAGCATTTT.

This clone is medium-sized within its sample. The genes are TRBV13 and TRBJ2-1; 7 nucleotides agree with TRBD2. Germline assignment: CDR1 PRHDT and CDR2 FYEKMQ (reference sequence). After removal of 4 bases from V and 2 bases from J, the junction contained 8 bases not matched to a gene. CDR3 length: 16 residues. CDR3 DNA sequence: TGTGCCAGCAGCTCCTATGAGCGGGGACCCTACAATGAGCAGTTCTTC. It codes for CASSSYERGPYNEQFF.

This clone was seen a handful of times. CDR3 in DNA: TGTGCCTGGAGTCCGGGAACTAGGAGTTGGCAAAATACGCAGTATTTT. Its translation is CAWSPGTRSWQNTQYF. The chain links TRBV30 to TRBJ2-3, with a tentative D call TRBD2 (5 bases). The CDR3 length is 16 residues. Germline V gene sequence: CDR1 GTSNPN, CDR2 SVGIG (reference sequence). V was trimmed by 2 bases and J by 7 bases, leaving 22 bases between them.

The chain uses TRBV5-1 and TRBJ1-1, with D maybe TRBD1 (6 bases). This CDR3 has 15 residues. Germline CDR1 and CDR2: SGHRS and YFSETQ. The germline V and J ends were trimmed by 3 bases and 1 base, with 13 bases remaining between them. As DNA, the CDR3 is TGCGCCAGCAGCTGGGGGGGGCGGGCGAACACTGAAGCTTTCTTT. It encodes CASSWGGRANTEAFF. The entire variable domain, with the rest obtained from reference TRBV5-1 and TRBJ1-1, is as follows: KAGVTQTPRYLIKTRGQQVTLSCSPISGHRSVSWYQQTPGQGLQFLFEYFSETQRNKGNFPGRFSGRQFSNSRSEMNVSTLELGDSALYLCASSWGGRANTEAFFGQGTRLTVV.

The rearrangement uses TRBV27 and TRBJ1-4; 8 bases line up with TRBD1. The germline gives CDR1 MNHEY, CDR2 SMNVEV (reference sequence). Losses at the gene ends were 3 bases for V and 0 bases for J; bases not matched to a gene: 0. There are 15 residues in the CDR3. The CDR3 nucleotides read TGTGCCAGCAGTTTGGGACAGGCAACTAATGAAAAACTGTTTTTT. Its protein is CASSLGQATNEKLFF.

This clone was observed once. This chain uses TRBV4-2 with TRBJ2-1; 10 bases are a match to TRBD2. The V gene end was trimmed by 1 base and the J gene end by 2 bases; junction bases not matched to a gene: 8. CDR3 size: 18 residues. CDR1 and CDR2 (germline): LGHNA, YNFKEQ. The CDR3 spells CASSQVLAGVGAYNEQFF. DNA of the CDR3: TGTGCCAGCAGCCAAGTTCTAGCGGGAGTAGGGGCCTACAATGAGCAGTTCTTC.

This chain links TRBV9 with TRBJ2-1, with 8 nucleotides matching TRBD2. This CDR3 is built from 12 residues. V trimming: 0 bases; J trimming: 11 bases; junction bases outside the gene matches: 1. In germline, CDR1 is SGDLS, CDR2 YYNGEE. The CDR3 nucleotides read TGTGCCAGCAGCGTAGTAGCGGGGAAGCAGTTCTTC. As protein: CASSVVAGKQFF.

The rearrangement links TRBV5-6 to TRBJ1-2; the D is unclear. Between the trimmed V and J ends, which lost 4 bases and 2 bases, there was a span of 15 bases. Germline V lookup: CDR1 SGHDT, CDR2 YYEEEE. CDR3 length equals 15 residues. The CDR3 sequence is CASSPLMAPNYGYTF. CDR3 DNA: TGTGCCAGCAGCCCGTTAATGGCACCCAACTATGGCTACACCTTC.

The chain links TRBV7-9 to TRBJ2-7; D possibly corresponds to TRBD1 (6 bases). V lost 2 bases, J lost 0 bases, and 11 bases lay in between. CDR3 length equals 15 residues. The germline gives CDR1 SEHNR, CDR2 FQNEAQ (reference sequence). CDR3 sequence (DNA): TGTGCCAGCAGCTTATCGACAGGTAGCTCCTACGAGCAGTACTTC. It codes for CASSLSTGSSYEQYF.

Concerning this clone itself: The conserved phenylalanine or tryptophan normally closing the CDR3 is absent here, so this likely arose from a read error. The CDR3 nucleotides are TGTGCCAGCAGCCATTCAGTGGGGACAGGTTCAGGAACTGAAGCTTTCCTT. Encoded protein: CASSHSVGTGSGTEAFL. J is TRBJ1-1 and V is TRBV11-2; 8 nucleotides match TRBD1. The junction had 16 bases not matched to a gene; V was cut back by 5 bases and J by 5 bases. Germline V lookup: CDR1 SGHAT, CDR2 FQNNGV. There are 17 residues in the CDR3.

V usage is TRBV19 and J usage is TRBJ1-5; tentatively, D is TRBD1 (5 bases). Germline-derived CDR1 and CDR2 are LNHDA and SQIVND (reference sequence). Trimming removed 6 bases at V and 7 bases at J, with 10 bases between. This CDR3 region has 12 residues. As DNA, the CDR3 is TGTGCCAGTAGGGGGGGAGGACAGCCCCAGCATTTT. Its protein is CASRGGGQPQHF.

There are a few counts of this clone. The chain has TRBV11-2 and TRBJ2-5; 8 nucleotides align to TRBD2. V shed 1 base and J 2 bases; nucleotides not matched to a gene: 3. The CDR3 covers 15 residues. The germline V gene encodes CDR1 SGHAT and CDR2 FQNNGV. CDR3 DNA sequence: TGTGCCAGCAGCTTAGGGGGCGGGGGGCAAGAGACCCAGTACTTC. Translated, it gives CASSLGGGGQETQYF.